The source of this TCR beta chain is a study of T cell responses to AZD1222 COVID-19 vaccine. Some clones are missing from TCRdb's copy, which holds only in-frame ones; the method was immunoSEQ multiplex PCR. The table records about 100,000 clones, around nine tenths of them present only once. Study-wide results and caveats: Donors in the cohort were predominantly white British and more often female, and clonal diversity was possibly underestimated. With dominance at 160-218 and 743-854, vaccine-associated CD4 TCRs spanned spike. Samples come after the peak T cell response, not at day 14.

Concerning this clone: Its cognate antigen is unknown.

Germline assignment: CDR1 SGHNT and CDR2 YENEEA. Unmatched junction bases numbered 3, after V lost 4 bases and J lost 1 base. The CDR3 length is 15 residues. The material sequenced was peripheral blood, taken on day 0 of AZD1222 vaccination. The clonotype comes from an adult in good health. The chain uses TRBV11-3 and TRBJ1-1; 10 bases line up with TRBD1. The CDR3: CASSSGQGTNTEAFF. The CDR3 coding sequence is TGTGCCAGCAGCTCGGGACAGGGGACGAACACTGAAGCTTTCTTT.